Listed below are T cell receptor beta chains from one sample, sequenced in a study of radiation and T cells in renal cell carcinoma. Some clones are missing from TCRdb's copy, which holds only in-frame ones; the method was immunoSEQ multiplex PCR. The sample includes fewer than 45,000 clones, about 82% of them seen just once. The sequencing used blood, collected from a patient whose treatment included radiotherapy and nephrectomy. All receptors come from a woman aged 65 to 85 with renal cell carcinoma. Both conserved end residues are part of each CDR3. The D gene is left open where the match is weak. Size values are once, few and many counts, or a class for expanded clones, and some rows have none.

clone size: .
D gene: .
J gene: TRBJ2-5
V gene: TRBV30
CDR3 length: 14
CDR3 DNA: TGTGCCTGGAGTAGAGGGGGGGGTGGTGAGACCCAGTACTTC
CDR3 protein: CAWSRGGGGETQYF

clone size: .
D gene: .
J gene: TRBJ1-2
V gene: TRBV5-1
CDR3 length: 14
CDR3 DNA: TGCGCCAGCAGCGGCGAGTCAGGATCCTATGGCTACACCTTC
CDR3 protein: CASSGESGSYGYTF

clone size: .
D gene: TRBD2
J gene: TRBJ2-5
V gene: TRBV12-5
CDR3 length: 16
CDR3 DNA: TGTGCTAGTGGTGTCCGCGGGGAGGGGATAACGGAGACCCAGTACTTC
CDR3 protein: CASGVRGEGITETQYF

clone size: .
D gene: .
J gene: TRBJ2-7
V gene: TRBV6-5
CDR3 length: 13
CDR3 DNA: TGTGCCAGCAGTGCAAGCAGGTTGCACGAGCAGTACTTC
CDR3 protein: CASSASRLHEQYF

clone size: .
D gene: TRBD2
J gene: TRBJ2-2
V gene: TRBV29-1
CDR3 length: 14
CDR3 DNA: TGCAGCGCTCCAGTTAGCGGGAGCTCCGGGGAGCTGTTTTTT
CDR3 protein: CSAPVSGSSGELFF

clone size: .
D gene: .
J gene: TRBJ1-6
V gene: TRBV9
CDR3 length: 14
CDR3 DNA: TGTGCCAGCAGCGTAGACTCCTATAATTCACCCCTCCACTTT
CDR3 protein: CASSVDSYNSPLHF

clone size: .
D gene: TRBD1
J gene: TRBJ2-4
V gene: TRBV19
CDR3 length: 13
CDR3 DNA: TGTGCCACCTCGGACAGGGTAAAAAACATTCAGTACTTC
CDR3 protein: CATSDRVKNIQYF

clone size: .
D gene: .
J gene: TRBJ2-7
V gene: TRBV11-2
CDR3 length: 14
CDR3 DNA: TGTGCCAGCAGCTTAGCGGGCGGCTCCTACGAGCAGTACTTC
CDR3 protein: CASSLAGGSYEQYF

clone size: .
D gene: .
J gene: TRBJ2-2
V gene: TRBV5-1
CDR3 length: 15
CDR3 DNA: TGCGCCAGCAGCCCACGGACAGGGAGGGCCGGGGAGCTGTTTTTT
CDR3 protein: CASSPRTGRAGELFF

clone size: .
D gene: TRBD1
J gene: TRBJ2-7
V gene: TRBV2
CDR3 length: 15
CDR3 DNA: TGTGCCAGCAGGGGGGGACAGGGGTTAACCTACGAGCAGTACTTC
CDR3 protein: CASRGGQGLTYEQYF

clone size: .
D gene: TRBD2
J gene: TRBJ2-3
V gene: TRBV5-4
CDR3 length: 14
CDR3 DNA: TGTGCCAGCAGCAGGGAGGGCATCTCAGATACGCAGTATTTT
CDR3 protein: CASSREGISDTQYF

clone size: .
D gene: .
J gene: TRBJ1-3
V gene: TRBV6-6
CDR3 length: 14
CDR3 DNA: TGTGCCAGCAGTTCAGGGTACTCTGGAAACACCATATATTTT
CDR3 protein: CASSSGYSGNTIYF

clone size: .
D gene: .
J gene: TRBJ2-1
V gene: TRBV5-1
CDR3 length: 17
CDR3 DNA: TGCGCCAGCAGCTTTAGGGCGAGGGGTTTAGCCTACAATGAGCAGTTCTTC
CDR3 protein: CASSFRARGLAYNEQFF

clone size: few
D gene: TRBD1
J gene: TRBJ1-5
V gene: TRBV5-6
CDR3 length: 15
CDR3 DNA: TGTGCCAGCAGCTCCCGACAGGGTGGGGATCAGCCCCAGCATTTT
CDR3 protein: CASSSRQGGDQPQHF

clone size: few
D gene: .
J gene: TRBJ1-6
V gene: TRBV27
CDR3 length: 15
CDR3 DNA: TGTGCCAGCAGTTTCAGCGGAATCAATAATTCACCCCTCCACTTT
CDR3 protein: CASSFSGINNSPLHF

clone size: .
D gene: .
J gene: TRBJ2-7
V gene: TRBV5-1
CDR3 length: 14
CDR3 DNA: TGCGCCAGCAGCCTCCGGGACAACTCCTACGAGCAGTACTTC
CDR3 protein: CASSLRDNSYEQYF

clone size: .
D gene: TRBD2
J gene: TRBJ2-5
V gene: TRBV10-3
CDR3 length: 16
CDR3 DNA: TGTGCCATCAGTAACCGGGGACTAGCGGATAAGGAGACCCAGTACTTC
CDR3 protein: CAISNRGLADKETQYF

clone size: .
D gene: .
J gene: TRBJ2-7
V gene: TRBV7-6
CDR3 length: 13
CDR3 DNA: TGTGCCAGCAGCTTATTGGAGTTCCACGAGCAGTACTTC
CDR3 protein: CASSLLEFHEQYF

clone size: .
D gene: .
J gene: TRBJ2-7
V gene: TRBV19
CDR3 length: 12
CDR3 DNA: TGTGCCAGTAGTATCGGTGACGGGCTATGGTACTTC
CDR3 protein: CASSIGDGLWYF

clone size: .
D gene: TRBD1
J gene: TRBJ1-1
V gene: TRBV29-1
CDR3 length: 15
CDR3 DNA: TGCAGCGTTCGCCGGGACAGGGCGACGAACACTAAAGCTTTCTTT
CDR3 protein: CSVRRDRATNTKAFF

clone size: .
D gene: .
J gene: TRBJ2-1
V gene: TRBV5-5
CDR3 length: 17
CDR3 DNA: TGTGCCAGCAGCTTAACCCCCCTAGCGACCTCCTACAATGAGCAGTTCTTC
CDR3 protein: CASSLTPLATSYNEQFF

clone size: once
D gene: TRBD1
J gene: TRBJ2-1
V gene: TRBV7-6
CDR3 length: 14
CDR3 DNA: TGTGCCAGCAGCGCCGGGACAGGGATCGATGAGCAGTTCTTC
CDR3 protein: CASSAGTGIDEQFF

clone size: many
D gene: .
J gene: TRBJ2-1
V gene: TRBV21-1
CDR3 length: 15
CDR3 DNA: TGTGCCAGCAGCCATACTAGCGGAAACTACAATGAGCAGTTCTTC
CDR3 protein: CASSHTSGNYNEQFF

clone size: .
D gene: .
J gene: TRBJ1-2
V gene: TRBV6-4
CDR3 length: 14
CDR3 DNA: TGTGCCAGCAGTGACGGCACCGGACGTAGGGGCTACACCTTC
CDR3 protein: CASSDGTGRRGYTF

clone size: once
D gene: .
J gene: TRBJ2-7
V gene: TRBV27
CDR3 length: 16
CDR3 DNA: TGTGCCAGCAGGTTCGATGAAGGTAGAGCGTCTTACGAGCAGTACTTC
CDR3 protein: CASRFDEGRASYEQYF

clone size: .
D gene: .
J gene: TRBJ2-2
V gene: TRBV5-1
CDR3 length: 13
CDR3 DNA: TGCGCCAGCAGCCCACTCCGCCCCGGGGAGCTGTTTTTT
CDR3 protein: CASSPLRPGELFF

clone size: few
D gene: TRBD1
J gene: TRBJ1-6
V gene: TRBV5-1
CDR3 length: 17
CDR3 DNA: TGCGCCAGCAGCACGGGACAGGGGGCTTCTGGGCAATCACCCCTCCACTTT
CDR3 protein: CASSTGQGASGQSPLHF